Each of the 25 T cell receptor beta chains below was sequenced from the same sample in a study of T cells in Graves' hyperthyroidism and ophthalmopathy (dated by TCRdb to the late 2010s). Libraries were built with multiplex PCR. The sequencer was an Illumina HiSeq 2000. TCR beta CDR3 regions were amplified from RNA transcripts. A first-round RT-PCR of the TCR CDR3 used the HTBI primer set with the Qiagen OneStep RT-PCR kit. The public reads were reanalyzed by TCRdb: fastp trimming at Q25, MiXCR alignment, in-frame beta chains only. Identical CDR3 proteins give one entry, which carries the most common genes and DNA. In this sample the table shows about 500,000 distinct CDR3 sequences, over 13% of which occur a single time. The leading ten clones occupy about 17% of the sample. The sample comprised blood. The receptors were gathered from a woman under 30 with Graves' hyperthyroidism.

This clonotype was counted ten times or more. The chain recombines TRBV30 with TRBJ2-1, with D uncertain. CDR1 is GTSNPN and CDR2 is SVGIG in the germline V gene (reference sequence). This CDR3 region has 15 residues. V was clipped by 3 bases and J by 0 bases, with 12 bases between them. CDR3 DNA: TGTGCCTGGAGGGTGGCCGGACGCTCCTACAATGAGCAGTTCTTC. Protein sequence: CAWRVAGRSYNEQFF. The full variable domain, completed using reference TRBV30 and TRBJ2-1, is SQTIHQWPATLVQPVGSPLSLECTVEGTSNPNLYWYRQAAGRGLQLLFYSVGIGQISSEVPQNLSASRPQDRQFILSSKKLLLSDSGFYLCAWRVAGRSYNEQFFGPGTRLTVL.

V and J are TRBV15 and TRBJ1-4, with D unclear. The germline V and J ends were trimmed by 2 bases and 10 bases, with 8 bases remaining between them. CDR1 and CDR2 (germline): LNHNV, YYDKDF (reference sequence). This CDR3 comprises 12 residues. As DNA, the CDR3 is TGTGCCACCAGCAGACCCAACAGAAAACTGTTTTTT. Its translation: CATSRPNRKLFF.

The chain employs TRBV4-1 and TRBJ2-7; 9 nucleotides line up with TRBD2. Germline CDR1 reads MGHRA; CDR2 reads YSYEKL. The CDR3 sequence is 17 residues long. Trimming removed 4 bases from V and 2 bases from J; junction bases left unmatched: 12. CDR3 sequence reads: CASSPLPGLAQAYEQYF. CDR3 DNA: TGCGCCAGCAGCCCATTACCGGGACTAGCTCAGGCCTACGAGCAGTACTTC.

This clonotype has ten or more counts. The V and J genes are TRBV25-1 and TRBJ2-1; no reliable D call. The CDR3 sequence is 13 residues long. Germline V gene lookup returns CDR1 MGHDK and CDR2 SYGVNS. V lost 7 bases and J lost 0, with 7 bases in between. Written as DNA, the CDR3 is TGTGCCAGCATTGGCGACTCCTACAATGAGCAGTTCTTC. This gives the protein CASIGDSYNEQFF.

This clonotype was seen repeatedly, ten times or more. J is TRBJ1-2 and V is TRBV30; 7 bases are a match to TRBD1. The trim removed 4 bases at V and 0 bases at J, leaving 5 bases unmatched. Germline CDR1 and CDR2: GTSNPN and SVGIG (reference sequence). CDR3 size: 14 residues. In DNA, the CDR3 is TGTGCCTGGACCGGGACAGTAGCTAACTATGGCTACACCTTC. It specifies CAWTGTVANYGYTF.

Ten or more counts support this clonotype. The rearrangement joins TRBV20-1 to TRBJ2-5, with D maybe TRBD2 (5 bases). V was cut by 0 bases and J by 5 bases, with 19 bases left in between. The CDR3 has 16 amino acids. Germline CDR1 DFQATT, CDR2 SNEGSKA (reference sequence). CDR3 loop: CSARDWVGNRRETQYF. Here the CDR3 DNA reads TGCAGTGCTAGAGATTGGGTCGGGAATAGGAGGGAGACCCAGTACTTC.

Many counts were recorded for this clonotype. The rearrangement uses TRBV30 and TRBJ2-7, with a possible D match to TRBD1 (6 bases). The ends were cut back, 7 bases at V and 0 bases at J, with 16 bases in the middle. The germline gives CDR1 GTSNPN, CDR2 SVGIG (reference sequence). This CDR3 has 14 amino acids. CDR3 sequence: CAFPSTGNSYEQYF. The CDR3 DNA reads TGTGCCTTTCCTTCGACAGGAAACTCCTACGAGCAGTACTTC.

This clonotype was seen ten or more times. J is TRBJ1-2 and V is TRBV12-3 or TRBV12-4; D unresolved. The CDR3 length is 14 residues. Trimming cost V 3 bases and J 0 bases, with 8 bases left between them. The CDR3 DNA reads TGTGCCAGCAGTTTCAAGGCCACTAACTATGGCTACACCTTC. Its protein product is CASSFKATNYGYTF.

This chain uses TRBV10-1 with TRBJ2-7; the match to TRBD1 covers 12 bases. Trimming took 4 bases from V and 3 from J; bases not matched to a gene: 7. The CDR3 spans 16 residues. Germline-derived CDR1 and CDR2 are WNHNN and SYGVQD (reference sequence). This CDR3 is CASSGGGQGAGYEQYF. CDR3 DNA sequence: TGCGCCAGCAGTGGCGGGGGACAGGGGGCAGGCTACGAGCAGTACTTC.

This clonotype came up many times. The CDR3 nucleotides read TGCAGTGCTAGACAGGGAAGGAACTATGGCTACACCTTC. Encoded protein: CSARQGRNYGYTF. The chain combines TRBV20-1 with TRBJ1-2, with a possible D match to TRBD1 (5 bases). Germline CDR1 DFQATT, CDR2 SNEGSKA (reference sequence). With 2 bases removed from V and 2 bases from J, the gap between germline ends came to 9 bases. This CDR3 spans 13 amino acids.

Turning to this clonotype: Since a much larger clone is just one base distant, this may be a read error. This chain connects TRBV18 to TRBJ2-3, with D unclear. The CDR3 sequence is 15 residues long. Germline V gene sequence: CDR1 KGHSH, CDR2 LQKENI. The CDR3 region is CASSPPLMGTDAQYF. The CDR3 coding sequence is TGTGCCAGCTCACCACCTTTGATGGGCACAGATGCGCAGTATTTT. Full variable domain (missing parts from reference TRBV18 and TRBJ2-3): NAGVMQNPRHLVRRRGQEARLRCSPMKGHSHVYWYRQLPEEGLKFMVYLQKENIIDESGMPKERFSAEFPKEGPSILRIQQVVRGDSAAYFCASSPPLMGTDAQYFGPGTRLTVL.

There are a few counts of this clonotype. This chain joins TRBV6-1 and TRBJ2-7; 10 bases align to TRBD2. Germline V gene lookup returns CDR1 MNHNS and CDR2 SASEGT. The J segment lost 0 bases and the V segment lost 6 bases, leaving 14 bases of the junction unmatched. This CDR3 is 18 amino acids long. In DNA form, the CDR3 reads TGTGCCAGCAGCCAAAAACGACTAGCGGGTCCCTTCTCCTACGAGCAGTACTTC. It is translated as CASSQKRLAGPFSYEQYF.

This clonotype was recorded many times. CDR3 in amino acids: CAWSPKGHEQYF. The DNA for the CDR3 is TGTGCCTGGTCCCCAAAGGGGCACGAGCAGTACTTC. This rearrangement joins TRBV30 to TRBJ2-7; a possible D gene is TRBD1 (5 bases). The CDR3 covers 12 residues. V gave up 5 bases and J gave up 5 bases, with 13 bases separating them. Germline V lookup: CDR1 GTSNPN, CDR2 SVGIG (reference sequence).

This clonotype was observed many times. CDR3 DNA sequence: TGTGCCACCAGCAGAGACGGGAAATTCTCCAATGAGCAGTTCTTC. Translation gives CATSRDGKFSNEQFF. The chain recombines TRBV15 with TRBJ2-1; a possible D gene is TRBD2 (5 bases). Germline V gives CDR1 LNHNV, CDR2 YYDKDF (reference sequence). Trimming shortened V by 0 bases and J by 6 bases, and 12 bases separated the two germline ends. This CDR3 is built from 15 residues.

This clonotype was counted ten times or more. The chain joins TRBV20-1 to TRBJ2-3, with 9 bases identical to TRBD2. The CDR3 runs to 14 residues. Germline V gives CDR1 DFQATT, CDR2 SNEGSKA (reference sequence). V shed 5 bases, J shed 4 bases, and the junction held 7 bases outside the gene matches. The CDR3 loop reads CSARLAGMADTQYF. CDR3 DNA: TGCAGTGCTCGCCTAGCGGGAATGGCAGATACGCAGTATTTT.

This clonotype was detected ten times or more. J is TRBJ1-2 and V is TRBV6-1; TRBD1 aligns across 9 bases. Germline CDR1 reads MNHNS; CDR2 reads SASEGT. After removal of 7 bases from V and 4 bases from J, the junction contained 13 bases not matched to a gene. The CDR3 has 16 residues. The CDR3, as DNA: TGTGCCAGCACGCCGGGACAGGGATCCCTCGTCTATGGCTACACCTTC. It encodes CASTPGQGSLVYGYTF.

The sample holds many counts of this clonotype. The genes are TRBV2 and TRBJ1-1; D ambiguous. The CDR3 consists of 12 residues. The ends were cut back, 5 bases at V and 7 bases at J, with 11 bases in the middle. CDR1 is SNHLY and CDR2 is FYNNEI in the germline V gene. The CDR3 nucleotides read TGTGCCAGCAGTATTGGCGACGGTGAAGCTTTCTTT. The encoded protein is CASSIGDGEAFF.

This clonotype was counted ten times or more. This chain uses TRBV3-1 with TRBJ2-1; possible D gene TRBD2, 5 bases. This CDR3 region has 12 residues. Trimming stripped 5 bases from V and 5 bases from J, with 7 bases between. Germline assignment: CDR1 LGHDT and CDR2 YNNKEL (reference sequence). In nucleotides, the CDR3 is TGTGCCAGCAGCGGAGGAAACAATGAGCAGTTCTTC. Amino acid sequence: CASSGGNNEQFF.

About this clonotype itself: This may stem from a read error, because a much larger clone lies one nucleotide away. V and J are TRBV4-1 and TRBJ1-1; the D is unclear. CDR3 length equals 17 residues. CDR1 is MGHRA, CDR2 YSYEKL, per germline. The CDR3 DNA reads TGCGCCAGCTGCCAAGATCAACCGACAAGTAGCTTCACTGAAGCTTTCTTT. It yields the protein CASCQDQPTSSFTEAFF.

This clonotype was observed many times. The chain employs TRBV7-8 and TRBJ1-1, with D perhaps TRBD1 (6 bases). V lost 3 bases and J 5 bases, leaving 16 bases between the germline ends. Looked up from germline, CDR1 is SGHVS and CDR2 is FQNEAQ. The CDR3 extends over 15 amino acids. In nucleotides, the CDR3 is TGTGCCAGCAGCTTGGACGGCTCTAGGGGGACTGAAGCTTTCTTT. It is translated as CASSLDGSRGTEAFF.

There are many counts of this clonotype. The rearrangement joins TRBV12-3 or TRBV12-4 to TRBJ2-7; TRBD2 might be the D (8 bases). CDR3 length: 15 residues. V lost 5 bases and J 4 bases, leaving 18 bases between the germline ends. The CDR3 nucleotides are TGTGCCAGCAGTCTACAGGGGATAGCGGGATACGAGCAGTACTTC. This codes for CASSLQGIAGYEQYF.

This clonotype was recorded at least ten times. In DNA, the CDR3 is TGTGCCAGCAGCCGGACAGACTTTAATGAAAAACTGTTTTTT. This sequence encodes CASSRTDFNEKLFF. This sequence joins TRBV7-9 and TRBJ1-4, with a weak D call TRBD1 (6 bases). V was trimmed by 5 bases and J by 4 bases, leaving 11 bases between them. Germline values: CDR1 SEHNR, CDR2 FQNEAQ (reference sequence). This CDR3 is 14 amino acids long.

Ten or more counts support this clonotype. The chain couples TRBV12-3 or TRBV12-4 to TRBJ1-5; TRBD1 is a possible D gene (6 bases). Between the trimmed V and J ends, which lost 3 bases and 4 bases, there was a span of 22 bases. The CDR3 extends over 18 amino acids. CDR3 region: CASSFRAGERGKNQPQHF. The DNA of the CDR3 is TGTGCCAGCAGTTTTCGGGCAGGGGAGAGGGGGAAGAATCAGCCCCAGCATTTT.

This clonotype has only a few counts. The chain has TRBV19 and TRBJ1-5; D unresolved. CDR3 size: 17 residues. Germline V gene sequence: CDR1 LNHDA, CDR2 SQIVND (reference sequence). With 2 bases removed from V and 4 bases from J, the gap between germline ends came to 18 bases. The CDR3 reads CASSIISRHRDNQPQHF. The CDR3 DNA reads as TGTGCCAGTAGTATAATATCGAGACACCGAGATAATCAGCCCCAGCATTTT.

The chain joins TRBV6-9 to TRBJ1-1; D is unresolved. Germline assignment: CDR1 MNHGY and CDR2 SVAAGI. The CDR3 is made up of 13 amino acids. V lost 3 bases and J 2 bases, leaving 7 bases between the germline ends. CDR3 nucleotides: TGTGCCAGCAGTTACCCGTCTAACACTGAAGCTTTCTTT. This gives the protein CASSYPSNTEAFF.